This T cell receptor (beta chain) was documented in a study of Ad26.COV2.S vaccination and SARS-CoV-2 variants. Whole-study context: The vaccine Ad26.COV2.S was put into the muscle once, or twice with 56 days between.

Here immunoSEQ multiplex PCR was the method, and the copy in TCRdb shows in-frame clones only, minus some. There are fewer than 900,000 clones in the sample; more than 70% occur only once, and around 1.4% lies in the top ten. Findings and caveats of the study: Vaccinees showed greater spike-specific TCR breadth than placebo recipients.

Treatment noted: about 20 received Ad26.COV2.S at low or high dose, single or two shots; roughly five received placebo; per-sample allocation not given. The samples date from day 63 after the first vaccine or placebo injection. The CDR3 is 13 residues long. With 5 bases removed from V and 3 bases from J, the gap between germline ends came to 11 bases. A remark on this clone: No antigen is known for it.

V and J are TRBV12-3 or TRBV12-4 and TRBJ2-7; D might be TRBD1 or TRBD2, each matching 5 bases. The sample consisted of peripheral blood, taken in a trial of Ad26.COV2.S vaccine versus placebo. This receptor was taken from a person between 18 and 59 years old who received the Ad26.COV2.S COVID-19 vaccine or a placebo. CDR3 sequence (DNA): TGTGCCAGCAGTCCAGGGAGACACTACGAGCAGTACTTC. Encoded protein: CASSPGRHYEQYF.